The present entry profiles one T cell receptor (beta chain) with its context. This specimen comes from a study of siplizumab effects on memory and regulatory T cells. The repertoire was sequenced with immunoSEQ multiplex PCR; TCRdb's copy has only in-frame clones and lacks some. The table includes 90,000 to 130,000 clones, 92% detected once. The sequenced sample consisted of CD4+ T cells sorted from blood. The receptor's source is a human donor in good health.

The CDR3 DNA follows: TGTGCCAGTAAAAACGGAGAGGCTGGAAACACCATATATTTT. Encoded protein: CASKNGEAGNTIYF. The J gene is TRBJ1-3, the V gene TRBV19; no firm D call. V was clipped by 7 bases and J by 2 bases, with 12 bases between them. The CDR3 contains 14 residues. Germline loops: CDR1 LNHDA, CDR2 SQIVND (reference sequence).